A selection of T cell receptor beta chains follows, all from one sample in a study of T cells in tumors after PD-1 blockade. Sequenced by immunoSEQ multiplex PCR; TCRdb stores in-frame clones only, minus some. The table records 45,000 to 60,000 clones, around 80% of them present only once. This specimen was PBMCs, taken before anti-PD-1 therapy. The source is a human donor with advanced basal cell or squamous cell carcinoma (not recorded which). Each CDR3 is given with its conserved first and last residue. The D gene is left open where the match is weak. Size is omitted from some rows. Given values are once, few, many or a class for expanded clones.

V	J	length	D	size	DNA	CDR3
TRBV6-4	TRBJ2-2	15	TRBD1	-	TGTGCCAGCAGTCCGGGACAGGGTGGCACCGGGGAGCTGTTTTTT	CASSPGQGGTGELFF
TRBV28	TRBJ1-6	16	-	-	TGTGCCAGCACCTACTTAATTACTTCGGGGGATTCACCCCTCCACTTT	CASTYLITSGDSPLHF
TRBV7-6	TRBJ2-2	13	-	few	TGTGCCAGCAGCCGGGCCTCCTCTGGGGAGCTGTTTTTT	CASSRASSGELFF
TRBV28	TRBJ1-5	13	TRBD1	-	TGTGCCAGCAGTTTGACAGGGAATCAGCCCCAGCATTTT	CASSLTGNQPQHF
TRBV6-4	TRBJ1-1	14	-	-	TGTGCCAGCAGTGTCTCTCCCAGCGGCACTGAAGCTTTCTTT	CASSVSPSGTEAFF
TRBV7-9	TRBJ1-1	15	-	-	TGTGCCAGCAGCCAACGGGACGGAACGAACACTGAAGCTTTCTTT	CASSQRDGTNTEAFF
TRBV14	TRBJ1-6	13	-	-	TGTGCCAGCAGCCACGACAGAAATTCACCCCTCCACTTT	CASSHDRNSPLHF
TRBV7-2	TRBJ2-3	15	TRBD2	medium-sized	TGTGCCAGCAGCTTAATCCTAGCGGGGGGGGATACGCAGTATTTT	CASSLILAGGDTQYF
TRBV7-9	TRBJ1-1	13	-	-	TGTGCCAGCAGCTTAAATTCAGGGCGTGAAGCTTTCTTT	CASSLNSGREAFF
TRBV25-1	TRBJ2-3	11	-	-	TGTGCCAGCAGTTACACAGATACGCAGTATTTT	CASSYTDTQYF
TRBV12-3/TRBV12-4	TRBJ1-2	13	-	-	TGTGCCAGCACTGCCGTCGGGGGTCTGGGCTACACCTTC	CASTAVGGLGYTF
TRBV4-2	TRBJ2-1	17	-	-	TGTGCCAGCAGCCAAATATATGAAGATGTCTCCTACAATGAGCAGTTCTTC	CASSQIYEDVSYNEQFF
TRBV2	TRBJ2-5	15	TRBD2	once	TGTGCCAGCGGGGGACTAGCGGGAGCGGAGGAGACCCAGTACTTC	CASGGLAGAEETQYF
TRBV5-4	TRBJ2-7	15	-	-	TGTGCCAGCAGCTTGGTTGGCAGGACTTTCTACGAGCAGTACTTC	CASSLVGRTFYEQYF
TRBV29-1	TRBJ2-5	14	-	once	TGCAGCGTTGAAGATCCCTCAGTGCACGAGACCCAGTACTTC	CSVEDPSVHETQYF
TRBV2	TRBJ2-3	14	-	-	TGTGCCAGCAGTGACGGGCGTTGGGCAGATACGCAGTATTTT	CASSDGRWADTQYF
TRBV18	TRBJ2-7	13	-	-	TGTGCCAGCTCAGTCAGGGCCTCCTACGAGCAGTACTTC	CASSVRASYEQYF
TRBV3-1/TRBV3-2	TRBJ1-2	14	-	-	TGTGCCAGCAGCCAAGGACAGTCTAGCTATGGCTACACCTTC	CASSQGQSSYGYTF
TRBV21-1	TRBJ2-7	12	-	-	TGTGCCAGCAGCTTCAACAGGTTCGAGCAGTACTTC	CASSFNRFEQYF
TRBV7-9	TRBJ1-2	16	-	-	TGTGCCAGCAGCCCAAGGGGAACCGCGACTGCGGGGGGCTACACCTTC	CASSPRGTATAGGYTF
TRBV28	TRBJ2-2	14	TRBD1	-	TGTGCCAGCACCGAGACAGGGGGCACCGGGGAGCTGTTTTTT	CASTETGGTGELFF
TRBV9	TRBJ2-5	15	TRBD2	-	TGTGCCAGCAGCGTTAGCGGGGTGATTGGGGAGACCCAGTACTTC	CASSVSGVIGETQYF
TRBV5-1	TRBJ1-1	14	-	-	TGCGCCAGCGGACGGGGTGCGGAGAACACTGAAGCTTTCTTT	CASGRGAENTEAFF
TRBV28	TRBJ1-5	13	-	-	TGTGCCAGCACCACACAGGGTACTCAGCCCCAGCATTTT	CASTTQGTQPQHF
TRBV9	TRBJ1-4	14	-	-	TGTGCCAGCAGCGCCCAGGGTATGAATGAAAAACTGTTTTTT	CASSAQGMNEKLFF
TRBV11-1	TRBJ1-2	13	-	-	TGTGCCAGCAGCTCCGGGGGGGCCCATGGCTACACCTTC	CASSSGGAHGYTF
TRBV19	TRBJ1-4	10	-	-	TGTGCCAGTAATGGGGAAAAACTGTTTTTT	CASNGEKLFF
TRBV20-1	TRBJ1-2	12	-	once	TGCAGTGCCAGTTACGAGGGGTATGGCTACACCTTC	CSASYEGYGYTF
TRBV7-6	TRBJ2-2	15	-	-	TGTGCCAGCAGCGTGGGTCTAGTAGGAGCCGGGGAGCTGTTTTTT	CASSVGLVGAGELFF
TRBV24-1	TRBJ2-2	17	TRBD2	-	TGTGCCACCAGTGATTTATGGTCTAGCGGACACACCGGGGAGCTGTTTTTT	CATSDLWSSGHTGELFF
TRBV9	TRBJ2-3	14	-	-	TGTGCCAGCAGCCCGGCGTGGGGCACAGATACGCAGTATTTT	CASSPAWGTDTQYF
TRBV10-3	TRBJ2-3	16	TRBD1	-	TGTGCCGTCGCCGACCCCTCGGGACAGGGTCTAGATACGCAGTATTTT	CAVADPSGQGLDTQYF
TRBV5-4	TRBJ1-2	11	-	-	TGTGCCAGCAGCTTGTCGGGAGGCTACACCTTC	CASSLSGGYTF
TRBV10-1	TRBJ2-7	12	-	once	TGCGCCACCCGCCCCCAGTACCACGAGCAGTACTTC	CATRPQYHEQYF
TRBV7-9	TRBJ2-5	15	-	-	TGTGCCAGCAGCTTAGCGGGTCAAGAGGAGGAGACCCAGTACTTC	CASSLAGQEEETQYF
TRBV6-5	TRBJ1-1	13	TRBD1	-	TGTGCCAGCAGTTTAACAGGGGGCACTGAAGCTTTCTTT	CASSLTGGTEAFF
TRBV3-1/TRBV3-2	TRBJ2-5	14	-	-	TGTGCCAGCAGCCAAGCGGTCAGGGTCGAGACCCAGTACTTC	CASSQAVRVETQYF
TRBV3-1/TRBV3-2	TRBJ2-3	16	TRBD1	few	TGTGCCAGCAGCCAAAGCAGACAGGGCAACACAGATACGCAGTATTTT	CASSQSRQGNTDTQYF
TRBV6-5	TRBJ2-1	13	TRBD2	few	TGTGCCAGCAGCCCGGGACTAGTAAATGAGCAGTTCTTC	CASSPGLVNEQFF
TRBV6-1	TRBJ2-1	18	TRBD1	-	TGTGCCAGCAGTGCCAGGCGGCTAGGGGGACAGGTTCACAATGAGCAGTTCTTC	CASSARRLGGQVHNEQFF
TRBV4-1	TRBJ2-1	16	TRBD2	-	TGCGCCAGCAGCCGGGACTACTCCGCAAACTACAATGAGCAGTTCTTC	CASSRDYSANYNEQFF
TRBV18	TRBJ2-3	17	-	-	TGTGCCAGCTCACTCCGAGTACTAGGGCACGGGACAGATACGCAGTATTTT	CASSLRVLGHGTDTQYF
TRBV10-3	TRBJ2-7	18	TRBD2	-	TGTGCCATCAGTGAGTCGGAGGAGGAGCGGGACGACTCCTACGAGCAGTACTTC	CAISESEEERDDSYEQYF
TRBV29-1	TRBJ2-3	16	TRBD2	-	TGCAGCGTTGTGGGGCTAGCGGGAGCCCCTTTAGATACGCAGTATTTT	CSVVGLAGAPLDTQYF
TRBV9	TRBJ2-1	12	-	-	TGTGCCAGCAGCGTAGTTACGGATGAGCAGTTCTTC	CASSVVTDEQFF
TRBV24-1	TRBJ2-3	14	-	-	TGTGCCACCAGTGATTTGGGGTCAACAGATACGCAGTATTTT	CATSDLGSTDTQYF
TRBV19	TRBJ1-5	16	TRBD1	-	TGTGCCAGTAGCCGTCCGGGACAGGGTGCTCGGCAGCCCCAGCATTTT	CASSRPGQGARQPQHF
TRBV2	TRBJ2-3	15	-	once	TGTGCCACCCCTAGGCGGGTTACTAGCACAGATACGCAGTATTTT	CATPRRVTSTDTQYF